Below, 16 T cell receptor beta chains from the same sample are listed, as sequenced in a study of persistence of HIV-infected CD4 T cells. The immunoSEQ assay was version 4, run in survey mode. Clones were read by immunoSEQ multiplex PCR, and TCRdb kept only the in-frame ones, dropping some. The table shows about 21,000 clones, with about 80% occurring only once. For these receptors, no antigen is known. Cells were stimulated with CMV-infected fibroblast lysates at approximately 10 ug/mL. Sorting selected CD4+ T cells upregulating both CD40 ligand and CD69. The starting material was CD4+ T cells sorted from PBMCs after approximately 19-hour stimulation, obtained from a patient who received antiretroviral therapy. The receptors were sampled from an adult man with HIV who was CMV-seropositive.

The V gene is TRBV5-5, the J gene TRBJ1-1; D is undetermined. Trimming pared 0 bases from V and 0 bases from J, leaving 9 bases between. The CDR3 is made up of 15 amino acids. Per germline, CDR1 SGHKS and CDR2 YYEKEE (reference sequence). DNA for the CDR3: TGTGCCAGCAGCTTGGTAGACGGCATGAACACTGAAGCTTTCTTT. This gives the protein CASSLVDGMNTEAFF. The whole variable domain, filled in from reference TRBV5-5 and TRBJ1-1, reads DAGVTQSPTHLIKTRGQQVTLRCSPISGHKSVSWYQQVLGQGPQFIFQYYEKEERGRGNFPDRFSARQFPNYSSELNVNALLLGDSALYLCASSLVDGMNTEAFFGQGTRLTVV.

The chain links TRBV28 to TRBJ2-7; 9 positions agree with TRBD1. CDR3 length equals 16 residues. The J segment lost 2 bases and the V segment lost 5 bases, leaving 10 bases of the junction unmatched. Germline CDR1 MDHEN, CDR2 SYDVKM. CDR3 region: CASSPPLGQGPYEQYF. The CDR3 nucleotides are TGTGCCAGCAGTCCTCCTCTGGGACAGGGCCCCTACGAGCAGTACTTC.

V is TRBV18 and J is TRBJ1-1; D is ambiguous. CDR3 length equals 14 residues. Looked up from germline, CDR1 is KGHSH and CDR2 is LQKENI. V lost 3 bases and J lost 8, with 16 bases in between. The DNA for the CDR3 is TGTGCCAGCTCACCCTACGACCCCCTTCGGGAAGCTTTCTTT. It translates to CASSPYDPLREAFF.

For this clone: A junction end diverges from the germline sequence, so it may reflect a read error. The rearrangement uses TRBV13 and TRBJ1-2; D is perhaps TRBD1 (6 bases). The CDR3 is 16 residues long. The V gene's germline CDR1 is PRHDT and CDR2 FYEKMQ (reference sequence). CDR3 sequence reads: CASSLGGTGAKYGYTF. CDR3 DNA sequence: TGTGCCAGCAGCTTAGGGGGAACGGGGGCTAAGTATGGCTACACCTTC.

The rearrangement uses TRBV7-8 and TRBJ1-5; D might be TRBD1 (5 bases). The CDR3 has 18 amino acids. V was cut by 5 bases and J by 0 bases, with 20 bases left in between. Germline V gene data show CDR1 as SGHVS and CDR2 as FQNEAQ. The CDR3 reads CASSPRTGRGYSNQPQHF. As DNA, the CDR3 is TGTGCCAGCAGCCCCAGGACCGGGAGGGGCTATAGCAATCAGCCCCAGCATTTT.

Concerning this clone: The junction departs from germline at one end; a sequencing error may be responsible. This rearrangement joins TRBV7-8 to TRBJ1-3, with TRBD1 as a possible D gene (5 bases). This CDR3 spans 17 amino acids. Germline assignment: CDR1 SGHVS and CDR2 FQNEAQ. The CDR3 DNA reads TGTGCCAGCACCTTAGCGAGCAGGGAGACCTCTGGAAACACCATATATTTT. Translating it yields CASTLASRETSGNTIYF.

This chain links TRBV19 with TRBJ2-3, with a possible D match to TRBD2 (6 bases). The CDR3 contains 16 residues. The germline CDR1 and CDR2 sequences are LNHDA and SQIVND (reference sequence). V dropped 5 bases and J dropped 0 bases, with 15 bases sitting between them. The CDR3 region has the DNA TGTGCCAGTAGTCCGCGCCTAGCGATTAGCACAGATACGCAGTATTTT. This translates into CASSPRLAISTDTQYF.

This clone was observed a few times. This sample also contains other DNA sequences that code for the same CDR3. The rearrangement joins TRBV28 to TRBJ1-1; TRBD1 is a possible D gene (6 bases). The CDR3 is 14 amino acids. Germline-derived CDR1 and CDR2 are MDHEN and SYDVKM. V lost 5 bases and J lost 1, with 11 bases in between. The CDR3 sequence is CASSKQGENTEAFF. CDR3 sequence (DNA): TGTGCCAGCAGTAAACAGGGAGAGAACACTGAAGCTTTCTTT.

This clone was found once. The chain recombines TRBV10-1 with TRBJ2-2; the D gene is possibly TRBD1 (6 bases). The germline V gene encodes CDR1 WNHNN and CDR2 SYGVQD (reference sequence). This CDR3 is built from 16 residues. With 6 bases removed from V and 4 bases from J, the gap between germline ends came to 18 bases. DNA for the CDR3: TGCGCCAGCAGCCCTTTTACAGGGACGGGCACCGGGGAGCTGTTTTTT. This sequence encodes CASSPFTGTGTGELFF.

This sequence joins TRBV10-2 and TRBJ2-7; 7 bases are shared with TRBD1. From germline, CDR1 is WSHSY and CDR2 SAAADI. The CDR3 is 15 amino acids. With 5 bases clipped from V and 2 bases from J, the junction kept 9 bases outside the gene matches. DNA of the CDR3: TGCGCCAGCAGTTTGGACCGGGACAGCGCCTACGAGCAGTACTTC. It translates to CASSLDRDSAYEQYF.

This chain uses TRBV5-6 with TRBJ2-2, with D possibly being TRBD1 (6 bases). With 0 bases removed from V and 6 bases from J, the gap between germline ends came to 15 bases. In germline, CDR1 is SGHDT, CDR2 YYEEEE. The CDR3 consists of 16 residues. The CDR3: CASSLAGGAPPGELFF. The CDR3 coding sequence is TGTGCCAGCAGCTTGGCTGGGGGCGCCCCTCCCGGGGAGCTGTTTTTT.

The chain recombines TRBV3-1 (or the pseudogene TRBV3-2) with TRBJ1-1, with D possibly matching TRBD1 (5 bases). The CDR3 has 13 amino acids. The germline V gene encodes CDR1 LGHDT and CDR2 YNNKEL (reference sequence). The V end was cut by 7 bases, the J end by 4 bases, with 13 bases between. Here the CDR3 DNA reads TGTGCCAGCAAGGGCGGTGGGGGCACTGAAGCTTTCTTT. It codes for CASKGGGGTEAFF.

V gene TRBV7-9 combines with J gene TRBJ2-7; tentatively, D is TRBD2 (6 bases). V was pared by 6 bases and J by 4 bases, with 10 bases between. This CDR3 has 12 residues. Per the germline V gene, CDR1 is SEHNR and CDR2 is FQNEAQ (reference sequence). In DNA form, the CDR3 reads TGTGCCAGCAGATCTGGGAGGTACGAGCAGTACTTC. Translated: CASRSGRYEQYF.

This clone showed up just a few times. The chain employs TRBV6-1 and TRBJ1-5; a weak D match, TRBD1 (6 bases). The CDR3 loop spans 13 amino acids. Germline lookup yields CDR1 MNHNS and CDR2 SASEGT. With 8 bases removed from V and 6 bases from J, the gap between germline ends came to 14 bases. The CDR3: CASDRTEGQPQHF. Written as DNA, the CDR3 is TGTGCCAGCGACAGGACGGAGGGTCAGCCCCAGCATTTT.

The V gene is TRBV3-1 (or the pseudogene TRBV3-2), the J gene TRBJ1-1; 8 bases map to TRBD1. V lost 3 bases and J lost 4; bases outside the gene matches: 4. Germline lookup yields CDR1 LGHDT and CDR2 YNNKEL (reference sequence). CDR3 length: 14 residues. CDR3 protein: CASSQAGQGTEAFF. CDR3 coding DNA: TGTGCCAGCAGCCAGGCCGGACAGGGCACTGAAGCTTTCTTT.

This chain uses TRBV5-1 with TRBJ2-3, with unresolved D. Germline CDR1 and CDR2: SGHRS and YFSETQ. The length of the CDR3 is 14 residues. Deletions cut 0 bases from V and 6 bases from J, with 11 bases between. CDR3 coding DNA: TGCGCCAGCAGCTTGGTATCTTCGTTGGATACGCAGTATTTT. This encodes CASSLVSSLDTQYF.